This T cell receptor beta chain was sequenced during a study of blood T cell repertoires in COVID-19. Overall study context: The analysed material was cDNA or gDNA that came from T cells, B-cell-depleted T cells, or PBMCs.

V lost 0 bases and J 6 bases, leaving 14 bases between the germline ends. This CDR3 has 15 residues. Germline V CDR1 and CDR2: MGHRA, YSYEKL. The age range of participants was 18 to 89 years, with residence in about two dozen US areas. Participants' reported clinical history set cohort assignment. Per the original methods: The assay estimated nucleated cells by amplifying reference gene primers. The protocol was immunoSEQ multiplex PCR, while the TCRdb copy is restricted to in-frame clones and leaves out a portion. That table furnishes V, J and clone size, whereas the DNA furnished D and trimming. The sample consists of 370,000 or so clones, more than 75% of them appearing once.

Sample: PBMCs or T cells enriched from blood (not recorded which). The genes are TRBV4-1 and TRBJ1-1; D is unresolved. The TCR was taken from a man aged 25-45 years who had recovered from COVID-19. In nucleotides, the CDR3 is TGCGCCAGCAGCCAAGATCACTCCCCCAGCGCTGAAGCTTTCTTT. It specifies CASSQDHSPSAEAFF.